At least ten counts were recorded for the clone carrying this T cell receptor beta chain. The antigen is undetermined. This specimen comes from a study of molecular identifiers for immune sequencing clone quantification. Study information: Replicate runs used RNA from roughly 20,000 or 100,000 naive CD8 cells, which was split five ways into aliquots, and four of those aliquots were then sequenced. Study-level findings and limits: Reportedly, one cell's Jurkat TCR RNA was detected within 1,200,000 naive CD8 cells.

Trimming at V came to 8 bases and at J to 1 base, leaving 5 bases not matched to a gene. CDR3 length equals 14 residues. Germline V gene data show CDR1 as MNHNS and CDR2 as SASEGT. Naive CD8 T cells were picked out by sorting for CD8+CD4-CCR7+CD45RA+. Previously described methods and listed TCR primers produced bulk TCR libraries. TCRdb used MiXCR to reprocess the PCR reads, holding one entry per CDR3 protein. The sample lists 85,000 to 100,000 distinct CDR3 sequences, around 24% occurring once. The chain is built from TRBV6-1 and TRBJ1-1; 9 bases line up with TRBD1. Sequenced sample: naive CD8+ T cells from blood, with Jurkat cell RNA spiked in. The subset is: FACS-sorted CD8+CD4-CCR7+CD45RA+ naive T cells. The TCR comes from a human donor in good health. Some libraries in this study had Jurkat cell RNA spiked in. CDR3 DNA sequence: TGTGCCAGCTCGGACAGGGGACCGAACACTGAAGCTTTCTTT. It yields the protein CASSDRGPNTEAFF.